Listed here are 14 T cell receptor beta chains from one sample, sequenced in a study of long-term antiretroviral therapy in people with HIV. Researchers report immunoSEQ v3.0 was run at survey level. Here immunoSEQ multiplex PCR was the method, and the copy in TCRdb shows in-frame clones only, minus some. The sample lists about 21,000 clones, more than 70% occurring once. The sample was unsorted PBMCs, taken at the start of antiretroviral therapy. The receptors stem from a man aged 50 or older with HIV.

The CDR3 DNA reads as TGTGCCAGCAGCTCGGGGTATCAAGAGACCCAGTACTTC. Translating gives CASSSGYQETQYF. This chain uses TRBV7-9 with TRBJ2-5, with a possible D match to TRBD2 (5 bases). Germline V gene data show CDR1 as SEHNR and CDR2 as FQNEAQ (reference sequence). V was cut by 4 bases and J by 2 bases, with 8 bases left in between. The CDR3 is 13 amino acids.

The chain couples TRBV9 to TRBJ1-4; possible D gene TRBD1, 6 bases. V lost 8 bases, J lost 4 bases, and 21 bases lay in between. CDR3 length: 16 residues. Per germline, CDR1 SGDLS and CDR2 YYNGEE. The CDR3 DNA sequence: TGTGCCAGTCACTTAAGGGGGACACTTGATAATGAAAAACTGTTTTTT. It specifies CASHLRGTLDNEKLFF.

This rearrangement joins TRBV10-3 to TRBJ2-7; 7 positions agree with TRBD2. CDR3 length: 13 amino acids. Germline V CDR1 and CDR2: ENHRY, SYGVKD. The junction had 6 bases not matched to a gene; V was cut back by 10 bases and J by 0 bases. This chain's CDR3 is CATEAGSSYEQYF. The CDR3 nucleotides read TGTGCCACCGAAGCGGGGAGCTCCTACGAGCAGTACTTC.

The V gene is TRBV10-3, the J gene TRBJ2-2, with D unresolved. Germline CDR1 reads ENHRY; CDR2 reads SYGVKD. Trimming left V 3 bases short and J 0 bases short, with 14 bases between. CDR3 length equals 17 residues. DNA of the CDR3: TGTGCCATCAGTGATCCGAAGGAACTATCGAACACCGGGGAGCTGTTTTTT. Translated, it gives CAISDPKELSNTGELFF.

The chain employs TRBV28 and TRBJ2-7; TRBD2 might be the D (5 bases). V was clipped by 4 bases and J by 4 bases, with 5 bases between them. The CDR3 totals 11 residues. CDR1 is MDHEN and CDR2 is SYDVKM in the germline V gene. The CDR3 DNA sequence: TGTGCCAGCAGTTCGGGGTACGAGCAGTACTTC. This encodes CASSSGYEQYF.

The table lists this clone with a few counts. V usage is TRBV10-1 and J usage is TRBJ2-1; D is perhaps TRBD2 (5 bases). V was shortened by 2 bases and J by 11 bases, with 13 bases between the two germline ends. The CDR3 is 13 residues long. Germline CDR1 is WNHNN and CDR2 is SYGVQD (reference sequence). The CDR3 DNA sequence: TGCGCCAGCAGTGAGCCCCTGGACTCAAAGCAGTTCTTC. It codes for CASSEPLDSKQFF.

The CDR3 sequence: CASRGDGSGNTIYF. The CDR3 nucleotides are TGTGCCAGCAGGGGGGACGGATCTGGAAACACCATATATTTT. J is TRBJ1-3 and V is TRBV2; possible D gene TRBD1, 5 bases. Germline V lookup: CDR1 SNHLY, CDR2 FYNNEI. The CDR3 contains 14 residues. V lost 6 bases to trimming and J lost 1 base, with 10 bases between them.

This rearrangement joins TRBV4-1 to TRBJ2-7; D is undetermined. Trimming stripped 0 bases from V and 3 bases from J, with 6 bases between. From germline, CDR1 is MGHRA and CDR2 YSYEKL. The CDR3 consists of 13 residues. CDR3 bases: TGCGCCAGCAGCCAAGATGATTTCTACGAGCAGTACTTC. Its translation: CASSQDDFYEQYF.

The gene calls are TRBV30 and TRBJ2-5; 10 bases are a match to TRBD2. CDR3 length equals 16 residues. CDR1 is GTSNPN and CDR2 is SVGIG in the germline V gene (reference sequence). Trimming took 2 bases from V and 4 from J; bases not matched to a gene: 10. This CDR3 reads CAWSSGRAVEGETQYF. CDR3 sequence (DNA): TGTGCCTGGAGTAGCGGGAGGGCCGTGGAGGGAGAGACCCAGTACTTC.

J is TRBJ2-7 and V is TRBV5-8; D gene uncertain. Trimming left V 4 bases short and J 6 bases short, with 11 bases between. Germline assignment: CDR1 SGHTS and CDR2 YDEGEE. This CDR3 spans 12 amino acids. The chain's CDR3 is CASSLTLSEQYF. CDR3 nucleotide sequence: TGTGCCAGCAGCCTGACACTCAGCGAGCAGTACTTC. Looking up the rest from reference TRBV5-8 and TRBJ2-7 gives the full variable domain: EAGVTQSPTHLIKTRGQQATLRCSPISGHTSVYWYQQALGLGLQFLLWYDEGEERNRGNFPPRFSGRQFPNYSSELNVNALELEDSALYLCASSLTLSEQYFGPGTRLTVT.

This chain joins TRBV6-1 and TRBJ2-7; D possibly corresponds to TRBD2 (6 bases). The CDR3 is made up of 14 amino acids. Germline lookup yields CDR1 MNHNS and CDR2 SASEGT. V gave up 10 bases and J gave up 2 bases, with 18 bases separating them. This CDR3 reads CAIGTGLGTYEQYF. The CDR3 DNA reads as TGTGCCATCGGGACTGGCTTAGGGACCTACGAGCAGTACTTC.

V usage is TRBV13 and J usage is TRBJ2-1; 10 positions agree with TRBD1. V shed 1 base, J shed 10 bases, and the junction held 7 bases outside the gene matches. Looked up from germline, CDR1 is PRHDT and CDR2 is FYEKMQ (reference sequence). This CDR3 spans 15 amino acids. The CDR3 is CASSLEGTGAGEQFF. CDR3 nucleotide sequence: TGTGCCAGCAGCTTAGAGGGGACAGGGGCTGGCGAGCAGTTCTTC. The variable domain in full, completed from reference TRBV13 and TRBJ2-1, reads AAGVIQSPRHLIKEKRETATLKCYPIPRHDTVYWYQQGPGQDPQFLISFYEKMQSDKGSIPDRFSAQQFSDYHSELNMSSLELGDSALYFCASSLEGTGAGEQFFGPGTRLTVL.

The J gene is TRBJ2-7, the V gene TRBV5-6; 7 bases line up with TRBD2. The CDR3 contains 16 residues. J gave up 4 bases and V 1 base, and 11 bases lay outside the gene matches. Germline V gene sequence: CDR1 SGHDT, CDR2 YYEEEE. The CDR3 protein is CASSLTASGDLYEQYF. In DNA form, the CDR3 reads TGTGCCAGCAGCTTGACGGCTAGCGGAGACCTTTACGAGCAGTACTTC.

By sample fraction, this clone is medium-sized. The chain uses TRBV5-4 and TRBJ2-7; D not resolved. Per the germline V gene, CDR1 is SGHNT and CDR2 is YYREEE (reference sequence). The ends were cut back, 0 bases at V and 0 bases at J, with 10 bases in the middle. The CDR3 has 15 residues. The CDR3 loop is CASSLGAESSYEQYF. The CDR3 DNA follows: TGTGCCAGCAGCTTGGGGGCGGAGAGCTCCTACGAGCAGTACTTC.